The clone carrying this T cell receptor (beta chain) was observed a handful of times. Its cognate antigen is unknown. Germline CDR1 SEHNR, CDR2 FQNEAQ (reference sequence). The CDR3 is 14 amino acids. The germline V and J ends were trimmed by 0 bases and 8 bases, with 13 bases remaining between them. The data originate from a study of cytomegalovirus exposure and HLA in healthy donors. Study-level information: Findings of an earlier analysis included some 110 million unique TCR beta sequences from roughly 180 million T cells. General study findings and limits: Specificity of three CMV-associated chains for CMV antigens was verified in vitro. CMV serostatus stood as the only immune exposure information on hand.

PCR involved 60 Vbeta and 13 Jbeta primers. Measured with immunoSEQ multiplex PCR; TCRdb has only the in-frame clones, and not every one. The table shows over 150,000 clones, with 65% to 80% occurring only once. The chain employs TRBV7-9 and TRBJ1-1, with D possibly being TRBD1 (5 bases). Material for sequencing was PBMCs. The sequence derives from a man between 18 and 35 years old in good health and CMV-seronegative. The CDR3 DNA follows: TGTGCCAGCAGCTTAGCGCAGGGCCTCGGGGAAGCTTTCTTT. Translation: CASSLAQGLGEAFF.